The present T cell receptor beta chain was sequenced within a study of cytomegalovirus exposure and HLA in healthy donors. Unrecorded immune exposure was likely among donors, who were nominally healthy when sampled. 13 Jbeta primers and 60 Vbeta primers were used for the PCR. Profiling relied on immunoSEQ multiplex PCR, and the TCRdb table lists in-frame clones only, not all of them. The sample lists 100,000 to 150,000 clones; around 84% were seen once. This TCR was sampled from a man aged 18 to 30 in good health and CMV-seronegative. The specimen was PBMCs.

CDR3 DNA: TGCGCCAGCAGCTTGGTCGGGGCGGGACTAGCGCTTTCCTACGAGCAGTACTTC. Its translation is CASSLVGAGLALSYEQYF. The V call is TRBV5-1, the J call TRBJ2-5, with 10 bases aligning to TRBD2. The last part of the DNA fits TRBJ2-7 better; the J call may be wrong. The CDR3 totals 18 residues. Germline V gene sequence: CDR1 SGHRS, CDR2 YFSETQ.